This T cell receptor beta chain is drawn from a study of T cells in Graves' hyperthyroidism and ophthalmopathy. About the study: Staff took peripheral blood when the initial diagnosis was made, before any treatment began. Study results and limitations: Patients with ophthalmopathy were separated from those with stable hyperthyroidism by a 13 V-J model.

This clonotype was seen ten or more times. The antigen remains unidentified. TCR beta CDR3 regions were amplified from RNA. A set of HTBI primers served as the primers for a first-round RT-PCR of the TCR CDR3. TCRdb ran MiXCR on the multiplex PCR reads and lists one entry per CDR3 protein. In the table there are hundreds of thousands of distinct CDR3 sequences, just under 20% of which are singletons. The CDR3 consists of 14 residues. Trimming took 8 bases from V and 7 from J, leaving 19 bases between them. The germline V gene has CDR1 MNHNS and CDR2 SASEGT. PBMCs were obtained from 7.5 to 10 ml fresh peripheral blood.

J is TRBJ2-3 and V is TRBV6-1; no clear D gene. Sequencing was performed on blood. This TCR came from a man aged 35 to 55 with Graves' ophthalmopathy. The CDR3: CASQSSGLPHTQYF. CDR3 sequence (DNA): TGTGCCAGCCAAAGCAGTGGCCTTCCACATACGCAGTATTTT.